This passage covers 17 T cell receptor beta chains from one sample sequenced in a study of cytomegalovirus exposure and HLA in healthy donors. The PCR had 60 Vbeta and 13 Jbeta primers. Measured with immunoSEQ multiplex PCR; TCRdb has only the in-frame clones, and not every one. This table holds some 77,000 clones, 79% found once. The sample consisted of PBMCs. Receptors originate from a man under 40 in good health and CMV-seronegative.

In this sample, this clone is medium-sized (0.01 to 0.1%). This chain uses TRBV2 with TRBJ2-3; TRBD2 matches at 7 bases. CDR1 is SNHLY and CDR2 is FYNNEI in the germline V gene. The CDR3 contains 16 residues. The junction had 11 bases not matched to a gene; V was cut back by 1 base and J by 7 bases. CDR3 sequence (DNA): TGTGCCAGCAGTGAAGAGAGGGACGGGAGGAGGAATACGCAGTATTTT. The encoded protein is CASSEERDGRRNTQYF.

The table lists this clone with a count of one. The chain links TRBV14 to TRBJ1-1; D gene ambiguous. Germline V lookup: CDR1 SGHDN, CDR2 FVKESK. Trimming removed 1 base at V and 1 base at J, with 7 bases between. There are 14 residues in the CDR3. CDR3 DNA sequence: TGTGCCAGCAGCCAAGCTATCGGGAACACTGAAGCTTTCTTT. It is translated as CASSQAIGNTEAFF.

The CDR3 protein is CASSEALYFSQGIHEQYF. CDR3 sequence (DNA): TGTGCCAGCAGTGAAGCGCTCTATTTTTCACAGGGTATCCACGAGCAGTACTTC. The chain has TRBV2 and TRBJ2-7; D possibly corresponds to TRBD1 (6 bases). Germline loops: CDR1 SNHLY, CDR2 FYNNEI. The CDR3 runs 18 residues. The V and J ends lost 0 bases and 5 bases respectively, with 23 bases between them.

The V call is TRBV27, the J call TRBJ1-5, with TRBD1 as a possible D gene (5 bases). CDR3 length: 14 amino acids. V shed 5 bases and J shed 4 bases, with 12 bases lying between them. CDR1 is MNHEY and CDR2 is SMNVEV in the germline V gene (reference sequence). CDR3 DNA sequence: TGTGCCAGCAGTCCGCAGGGTTTGAATCAGCCCCAGCATTTT. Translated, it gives CASSPQGLNQPQHF.

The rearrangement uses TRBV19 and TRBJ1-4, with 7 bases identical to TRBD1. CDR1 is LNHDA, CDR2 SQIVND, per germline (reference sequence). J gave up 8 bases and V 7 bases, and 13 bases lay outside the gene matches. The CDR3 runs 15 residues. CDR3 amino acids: CASKNNRDRREKLFF. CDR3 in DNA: TGTGCCAGTAAAAACAACCGGGACAGAAGAGAAAAACTGTTTTTT.

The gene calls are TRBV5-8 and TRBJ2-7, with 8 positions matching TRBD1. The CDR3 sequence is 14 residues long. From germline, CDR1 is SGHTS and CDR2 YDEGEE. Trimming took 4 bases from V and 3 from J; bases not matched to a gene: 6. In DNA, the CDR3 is TGTGCCAGCAGCAAAAGGACAGGGCTCTACGAGCAGTACTTC. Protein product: CASSKRTGLYEQYF.

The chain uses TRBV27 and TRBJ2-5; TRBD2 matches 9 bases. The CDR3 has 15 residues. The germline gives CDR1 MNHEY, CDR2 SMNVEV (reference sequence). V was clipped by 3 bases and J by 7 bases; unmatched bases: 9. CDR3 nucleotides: TGTGCCAGCAGTTTGAGGCGGGGGGGCTCCGGGACCCAGTACTTC. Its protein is CASSLRRGGSGTQYF.

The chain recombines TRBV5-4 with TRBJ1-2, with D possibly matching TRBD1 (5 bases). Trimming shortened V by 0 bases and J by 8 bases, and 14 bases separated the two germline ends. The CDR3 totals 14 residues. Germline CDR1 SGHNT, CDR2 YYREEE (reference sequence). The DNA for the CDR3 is TGTGCCAGCAGCTTGGGGACACAGGATCGAGGCTACACCTTC. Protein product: CASSLGTQDRGYTF.

The CDR3 DNA is TGTGCCACTTCCCCCGGGACAGGTTCTTCGAAGCAGTTCTTC. It is translated as CATSPGTGSSKQFF. J is TRBJ2-1 and V is TRBV19, with 8 bases lining up with TRBD1. The V and J ends lost 10 bases and 11 bases, in that order; junction bases with no gene match: 16. The germline V gene has CDR1 LNHDA and CDR2 SQIVND (reference sequence). The CDR3 totals 14 residues.

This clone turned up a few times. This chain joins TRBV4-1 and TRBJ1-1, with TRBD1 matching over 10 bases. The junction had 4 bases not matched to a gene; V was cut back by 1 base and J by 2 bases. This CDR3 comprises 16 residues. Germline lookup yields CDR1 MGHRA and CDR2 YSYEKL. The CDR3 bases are TGCGCCAGCAGCCAAGGGACAGGGGGAATCAACACTGAAGCTTTCTTT. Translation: CASSQGTGGINTEAFF.

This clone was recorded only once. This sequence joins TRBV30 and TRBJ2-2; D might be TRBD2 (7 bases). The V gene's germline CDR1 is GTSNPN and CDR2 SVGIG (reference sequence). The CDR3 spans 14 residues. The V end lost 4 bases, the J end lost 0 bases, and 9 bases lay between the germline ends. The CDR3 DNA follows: TGTGCCTGGAAAGGGGGGGCGAACACCGGGGAGCTGTTTTTT. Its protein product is CAWKGGANTGELFF. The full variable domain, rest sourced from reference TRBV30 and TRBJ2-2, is SQTIHQWPATLVQPVGSPLSLECTVEGTSNPNLYWYRQAAGRGLQLLFYSVGIGQISSEVPQNLSASRPQDRQFILSSKKLLLSDSGFYLCAWKGGANTGELFFGEGSRLTVL.

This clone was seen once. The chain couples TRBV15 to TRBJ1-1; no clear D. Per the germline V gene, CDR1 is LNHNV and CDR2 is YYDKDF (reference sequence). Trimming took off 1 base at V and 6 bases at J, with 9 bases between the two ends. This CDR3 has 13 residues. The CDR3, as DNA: TGTGCCACCAGCAGAGGACAAAGATCTGAAGCTTTCTTT. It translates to CATSRGQRSEAFF. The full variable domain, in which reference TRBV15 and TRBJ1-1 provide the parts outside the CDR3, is DAMVIQNPRYQVTQFGKPVTLSCSQTLNHNVMYWYQQKSSQAPKLLFHYYDKDFNNEADTPDNFQSRRPNTSFCFLDIRSPGLGDTAMYLCATSRGQRSEAFFGQGTRLTVV.

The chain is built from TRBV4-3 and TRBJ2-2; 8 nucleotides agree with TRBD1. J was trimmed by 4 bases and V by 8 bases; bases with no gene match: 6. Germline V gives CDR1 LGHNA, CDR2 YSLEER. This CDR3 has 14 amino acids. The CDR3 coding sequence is TGCGCCAGCGCCCAGGGGGCGTTCACCGGGGAGCTGTTTTTT. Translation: CASAQGAFTGELFF.

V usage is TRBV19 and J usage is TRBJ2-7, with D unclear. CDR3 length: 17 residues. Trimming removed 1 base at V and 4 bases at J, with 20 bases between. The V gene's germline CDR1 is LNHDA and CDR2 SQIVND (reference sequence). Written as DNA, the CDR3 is TGTGCCAGTAGTATAGCCAGGTCGGATACCCGGATTTACGAGCAGTACTTC. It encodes CASSIARSDTRIYEQYF.

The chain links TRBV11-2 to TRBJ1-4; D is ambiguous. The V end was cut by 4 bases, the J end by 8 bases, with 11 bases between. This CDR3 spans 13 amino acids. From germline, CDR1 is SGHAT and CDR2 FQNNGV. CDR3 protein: CASSSTMGEKLFF. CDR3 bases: TGTGCCAGCAGCTCGACTATGGGGGAAAAACTGTTTTTT.

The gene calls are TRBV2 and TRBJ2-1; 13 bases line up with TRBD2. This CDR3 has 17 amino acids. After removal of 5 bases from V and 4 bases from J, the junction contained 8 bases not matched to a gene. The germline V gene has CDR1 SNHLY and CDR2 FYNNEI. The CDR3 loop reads CASSYSGLAGVYNEQFF. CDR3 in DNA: TGTGCCAGCAGTTACAGCGGACTAGCGGGGGTATACAATGAGCAGTTCTTC.

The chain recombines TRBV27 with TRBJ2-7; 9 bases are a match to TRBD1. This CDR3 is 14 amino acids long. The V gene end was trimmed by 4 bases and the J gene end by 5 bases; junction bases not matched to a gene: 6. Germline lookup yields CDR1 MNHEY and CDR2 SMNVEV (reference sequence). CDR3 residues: CASSYRDRDDEQYF. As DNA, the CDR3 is TGTGCCAGCAGTTATAGGGACAGGGACGACGAGCAGTACTTC.